A selection of T cell receptor beta chains follows, all from one sample in a study of shared clonotypes between healthy human individuals. The repertoire was sequenced with immunoSEQ multiplex PCR; TCRdb's copy has only in-frame clones and lacks some. The data hold a few million clones, with approximately 92% observed a single time. Sequenced material: naive CD4+ T cells sorted from blood. Source of these receptors: a man between 18 and 29 years old in good health. Both conserved end residues are trimmed from each CDR3. The order of the fields is J gene, clone size, V gene, CDR3 protein. Clone size is stated in some rows and not others, as once, few, many or a class when expanded.

J gene: TRBJ2-5
clone size: .
V gene: TRBV12-5
CDR3 protein: ASGLAGGETQY

J gene: TRBJ2-3
clone size: .
V gene: TRBV11-2
CDR3 protein: ASSLDSTDTQY

J gene: TRBJ2-4
clone size: .
V gene: TRBV19
CDR3 protein: ASGPTSGTPKNIQY

J gene: TRBJ1-2
clone size: .
V gene: TRBV30
CDR3 protein: AWGGLYGYT

J gene: TRBJ1-2
clone size: .
V gene: TRBV5-4
CDR3 protein: ASSLDSTYGYT

J gene: TRBJ2-3
clone size: .
V gene: TRBV6-6
CDR3 protein: ASRRTGGTDTQY

J gene: TRBJ2-5
clone size: once
V gene: TRBV28
CDR3 protein: ASSPSGQETQY

J gene: TRBJ2-7
clone size: .
V gene: TRBV7-2
CDR3 protein: ASSWDGWGSTYEQY

J gene: TRBJ2-7
clone size: .
V gene: TRBV7-2
CDR3 protein: ASSRRLAGLIYEQY

J gene: TRBJ1-2
clone size: .
V gene: TRBV6-5
CDR3 protein: ASSRGGTGSAGYT

J gene: TRBJ2-1
clone size: .
V gene: TRBV7-9
CDR3 protein: ASSFPLVSGGQF

J gene: TRBJ2-1
clone size: .
V gene: TRBV21-1
CDR3 protein: ASSKRSGRAPEQF

J gene: TRBJ1-4
clone size: .
V gene: TRBV6-5
CDR3 protein: ASRGPRGIQEKLF

J gene: TRBJ2-3
clone size: .
V gene: TRBV10-1
CDR3 protein: ASSMDRGTDTQY

J gene: TRBJ2-1
clone size: .
V gene: TRBV4-3
CDR3 protein: ASSQDEQTFGNEQF

J gene: TRBJ1-6
clone size: .
V gene: TRBV4-2
CDR3 protein: ASSQGQRVSPLH

J gene: TRBJ2-7
clone size: once
V gene: TRBV19
CDR3 protein: ASSKGGYSEQY

J gene: TRBJ1-2
clone size: .
V gene: TRBV19
CDR3 protein: ASSSLQTNYGYT

J gene: TRBJ1-6
clone size: .
V gene: TRBV4-3
CDR3 protein: ASSQDRGTGGNGSPLH

J gene: TRBJ2-2
clone size: .
V gene: TRBV5-6
CDR3 protein: ASSSGQGTGAGELF

J gene: TRBJ1-3
clone size: .
V gene: TRBV7-2
CDR3 protein: ASSLQGAGGNTIY

J gene: TRBJ2-1
clone size: .
V gene: TRBV6-5
CDR3 protein: ASSYSLNEQF

J gene: TRBJ2-7
clone size: .
V gene: TRBV27
CDR3 protein: ASSSRISYEQY

J gene: TRBJ1-5
clone size: .
V gene: TRBV7-9
CDR3 protein: ASSRTGQINQPQH

J gene: TRBJ2-1
clone size: once
V gene: TRBV11-1
CDR3 protein: ASSKGGARDNEQF

J gene: TRBJ2-7
clone size: .
V gene: TRBV6-1
CDR3 protein: ATLGQVNYEQY

J gene: TRBJ2-7
clone size: .
V gene: TRBV10-1
CDR3 protein: ASTHRVGRQTLYEQY

J gene: TRBJ2-3
clone size: once
V gene: TRBV28
CDR3 protein: ASRDSYTDTQY

J gene: TRBJ2-7
clone size: .
V gene: TRBV18
CDR3 protein: ASSPGLASYEQY

J gene: TRBJ1-1
clone size: .
V gene: TRBV28
CDR3 protein: ASSAVMNTEAF

J gene: TRBJ1-1
clone size: .
V gene: TRBV28
CDR3 protein: ASTDRAQGAF

J gene: TRBJ2-7
clone size: .
V gene: TRBV11-2
CDR3 protein: ASSGYKAPSSYEQY

J gene: TRBJ2-1
clone size: .
V gene: TRBV18
CDR3 protein: ASSTSSGKLNNEQF

J gene: TRBJ2-3
clone size: .
V gene: TRBV5-6
CDR3 protein: ASSLDRGAADTQY

J gene: TRBJ2-2
clone size: .
V gene: TRBV4-1
CDR3 protein: ASSPRLAGELF

J gene: TRBJ2-1
clone size: .
V gene: TRBV25-1
CDR3 protein: ASSETGLAVPNEQF

J gene: TRBJ1-2
clone size: .
V gene: TRBV7-2
CDR3 protein: ASSWQANYGYT

J gene: TRBJ1-1
clone size: .
V gene: TRBV4-1
CDR3 protein: ASRPGVVDTEAF

J gene: TRBJ2-5
clone size: .
V gene: TRBV18
CDR3 protein: ASSPTGNSQETQY

J gene: TRBJ1-6
clone size: few
V gene: TRBV30
CDR3 protein: AWSGTGGRSPLH

J gene: TRBJ1-2
clone size: .
V gene: TRBV28
CDR3 protein: ASSSQGARVYGYT

J gene: TRBJ1-2
clone size: once
V gene: TRBV5-1
CDR3 protein: ASSLGVSGYT

J gene: TRBJ1-1
clone size: .
V gene: TRBV6-5
CDR3 protein: ASSSGQAPTNTEAF

J gene: TRBJ2-4
clone size: .
V gene: TRBV5-4
CDR3 protein: ASSLALGGRAMNIQY

J gene: TRBJ2-1
clone size: .
V gene: TRBV7-2
CDR3 protein: ASSLGGPGSKGGYNEQF

J gene: TRBJ1-2
clone size: .
V gene: TRBV6-1
CDR3 protein: ASIGQSDGYT

J gene: TRBJ2-2
clone size: few
V gene: TRBV7-9
CDR3 protein: ASSLGNTGELF

J gene: TRBJ1-4
clone size: .
V gene: TRBV4-2
CDR3 protein: ASSHVNRQDEKLF

J gene: TRBJ2-1
clone size: once
V gene: TRBV5-1
CDR3 protein: ASSLETGYNEQF

J gene: TRBJ1-5
clone size: .
V gene: TRBV2
CDR3 protein: ASSADRDNQPQH

J gene: TRBJ1-6
clone size: .
V gene: TRBV10-2
CDR3 protein: ASSESISTGGDSPLH

J gene: TRBJ2-3
clone size: .
V gene: TRBV7-8
CDR3 protein: ASSLLSGTSGHTQY

J gene: TRBJ2-1
clone size: .
V gene: TRBV19
CDR3 protein: ASSIAGALGQF